The T cell receptor beta chain described here comes from a study of CD8+ T cells in alopecia areata. Study at large: Approximately 6-11-week-old female C3H/HeJ mice were grafted with skin from spontaneously alopecic roughly 6-12-month-old C3H/HeJ graft donors.

Following extraction, RNA underwent reverse transcription to cDNA, which served as the sequencing template. Sequencing used immunoSEQ multiplex PCR; TCRdb keeps in-frame clones, though not all of them. The sample holds around 300,000 clones, and no clone turns up only once. General observations from the study: Lesional scalp displayed greater clonality than normal scalp, most notably in alopecia totalis/universalis. Sequencing of scalp tissue also captures the resident alphabeta T cells of normal skin. Patients showed less clear TCR sequence sharing than mice, possibly partly because of HLA diversity.

Cutaneous lymph nodes were pooled and cells sorted by CD4, CD8alpha, NKG2D, NKG2ACE and more. Between the trimmed V and J ends, which lost 0 bases and 0 bases, there was a span of 6 bases. The V gene's germline CDR1 is FNHDT and CDR2 SITEND (reference sequence). This CDR3 has 15 amino acids. Notes on this clone: What it recognizes is unknown. Gene names are the mouse ones. The sequenced fragment ends 4 residues before the CDR3 boundary, so the rest is inferred from the germline J gene. Other DNA variants within this sample encode the same CDR3.

The sequence derives from a C3H/HeJ mouse with alopecia areata. The strain's MHC: H2-k. The specimen sequenced was CD4+ T cells sorted from a lymph node. The chain recombines TRBV19 with TRBJ2-2; possibly TRBD1 or TRBD2 for D (6 bases each). The DNA read from the CDR3 is TGTGCCAGCAGTATAGGGGGGCCAAACACCGGG. Translating it yields CASSIGGPNTG. The complete CDR3 protein is CASSIGGPNTGQLYF.